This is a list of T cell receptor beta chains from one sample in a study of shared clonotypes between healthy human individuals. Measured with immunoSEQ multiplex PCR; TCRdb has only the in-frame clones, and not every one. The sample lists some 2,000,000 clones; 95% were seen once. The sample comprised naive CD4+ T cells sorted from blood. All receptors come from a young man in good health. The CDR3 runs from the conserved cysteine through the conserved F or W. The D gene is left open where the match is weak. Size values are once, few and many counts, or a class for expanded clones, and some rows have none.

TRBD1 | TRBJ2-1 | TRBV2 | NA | TGTGCCAGCAGAATGACAGGGCTTTACAATGAGCAGTTCTTC | CASRMTGLYNEQFF
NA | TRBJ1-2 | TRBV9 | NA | TGTGCCAGCAGCGTAGGAATACAGGCCTCTAACTATGGCTACACCTTC | CASSVGIQASNYGYTF
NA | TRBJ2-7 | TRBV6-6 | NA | TGTGCCAGCAGTCCCGTGAAACTTCACACCTACGAGCAGTACTTC | CASSPVKLHTYEQYF
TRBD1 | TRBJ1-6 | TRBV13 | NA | TGTGCCAGCAGCCCGGGACAGGGTGCCAATTCACCCCTCCACTTT | CASSPGQGANSPLHF
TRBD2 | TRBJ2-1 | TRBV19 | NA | TGTGCCAGTAGTATAGGTGGACTAGCGATCAATGAGCAGTTCTTC | CASSIGGLAINEQFF
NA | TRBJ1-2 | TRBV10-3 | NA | TGTGCCATCAGTGACTCAGGGAGGTACTATGGCTACACCTTC | CAISDSGRYYGYTF
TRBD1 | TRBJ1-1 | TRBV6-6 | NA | TGTGCCAGCAGTTATCGGGACAGGGATCGAGCTTTCTTT | CASSYRDRDRAFF
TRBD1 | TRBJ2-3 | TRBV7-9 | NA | TGTGCCAGCAGCTTCGAGACAGGGGACACAGATACGCAGTATTTT | CASSFETGDTDTQYF
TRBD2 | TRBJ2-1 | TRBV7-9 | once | TGTGCCAGCAGCTTAGTCCTTCTAGCGGGACAACTCTACAATGAGCAGTTCTTC | CASSLVLLAGQLYNEQFF
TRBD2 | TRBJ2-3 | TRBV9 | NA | TGTGCCAGCAGCCCCGGTGGACTAGCGGGAGCAGATACGCAGTATTTT | CASSPGGLAGADTQYF
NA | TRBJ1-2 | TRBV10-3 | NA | TGTGCCATCAGTACCGGGACACCGCCTACTAACTATGGCTACACCTTC | CAISTGTPPTNYGYTF
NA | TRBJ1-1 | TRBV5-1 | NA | TGCGCCAGCAGCTTGACTTCTCGGGTTTTGAACACTGAAGCTTTCTTT | CASSLTSRVLNTEAFF
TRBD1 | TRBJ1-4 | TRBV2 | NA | TGTGCCAGCAGCCGACAGGGGAGTAATGAAAAACTGTTTTTT | CASSRQGSNEKLFF
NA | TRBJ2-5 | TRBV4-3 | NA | TGCGCCAGCAGCCAAGACCGATTCCAAGAGACCCAGTACTTC | CASSQDRFQETQYF
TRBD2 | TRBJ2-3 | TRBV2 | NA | TGTGCCGGTCGACTAGCGGGGGGGAGCACAGATACGCAGTATTTT | CAGRLAGGSTDTQYF
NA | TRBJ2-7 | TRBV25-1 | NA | TGTGCCAGCAGCGCGGCCTACGAGCAGTACTTC | CASSAAYEQYF
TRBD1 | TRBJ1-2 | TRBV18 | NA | TGTGCCAGCTCACCCGGACAGGGGAACGATGGCTACACCTTC | CASSPGQGNDGYTF
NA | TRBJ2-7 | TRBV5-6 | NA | TGTGCCAGCAGCTTGGTCGACAGGCGAATATCCTACGAGCAGTACTTC | CASSLVDRRISYEQYF
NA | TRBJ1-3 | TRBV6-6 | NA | TGTGCCAGCAGCCTAAATGAGAACACCATATATTTT | CASSLNENTIYF
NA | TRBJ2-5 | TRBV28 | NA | TGTGCCAGCATCCCCCCGGCGCAAGAGACCCAGTACTTC | CASIPPAQETQYF
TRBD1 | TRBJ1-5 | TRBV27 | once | TGTGCCAGCAGTTTATACAGGGGGGTAGATCAGCCCCAGCATTTT | CASSLYRGVDQPQHF
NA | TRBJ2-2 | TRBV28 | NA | TGTGCCAGCAGTTTAACGGGCCAGGGTTTCGGGGAGCTGTTTTTT | CASSLTGQGFGELFF
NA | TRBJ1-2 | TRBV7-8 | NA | TGTGCCAGCAGCCCCGCCCCAGGGGACTATGGCTACACCTTC | CASSPAPGDYGYTF
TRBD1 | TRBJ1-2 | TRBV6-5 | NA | TGTGCCAGCAGCTACAGGGGGCATGGCTACACCTTC | CASSYRGHGYTF
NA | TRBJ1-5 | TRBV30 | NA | TGTGCCTGGAGTGTACGGGGGGAACCTAGTCCCCAGCATTTT | CAWSVRGEPSPQHF
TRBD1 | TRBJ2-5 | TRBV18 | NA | TGTGCCAGCTCACCCCGGACAGGGAACCAAGAGACCCAGTACTTC | CASSPRTGNQETQYF
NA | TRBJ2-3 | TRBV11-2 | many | TGTGCCAGCAGGGCTGGCACAGATACGCAGTATTTT | CASRAGTDTQYF
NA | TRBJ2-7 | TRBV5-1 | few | TGCGCCAGCAGCTCTGGAGATCTGCTCACCGAGCAGTACTTC | CASSSGDLLTEQYF
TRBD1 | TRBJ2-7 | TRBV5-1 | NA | TGCGCCAGCAGACCGGGACAGGGGGCGAGGGAGCAGTACTTC | CASRPGQGAREQYF
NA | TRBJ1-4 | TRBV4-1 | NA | TGCGCCAGCAGCCAACAACAGCCTAATGAAAAACTGTTTTTT | CASSQQQPNEKLFF
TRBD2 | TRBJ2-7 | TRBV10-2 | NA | TGCGCCAGCGGCGGGGGGGTCTACGAGCAGTACTTC | CASGGGVYEQYF
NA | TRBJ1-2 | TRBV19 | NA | TGTGCCAGTAGGGGGTATGGCTACACCTTC | CASRGYGYTF
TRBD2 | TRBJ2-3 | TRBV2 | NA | TGTGCCAGCAGTGAAGCGCCTAGTGGCGGGGGAGTAACTAGCACAGATACGCAGTATTTT | CASSEAPSGGGVTSTDTQYF
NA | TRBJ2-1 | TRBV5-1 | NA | TGCGCCAGCAGCCCGGTAGGAGGGATGAATGAGCAGTTCTTC | CASSPVGGMNEQFF
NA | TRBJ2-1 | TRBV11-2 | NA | TGTGCCAGCAGCTTATTCGGGGCTACAGATGAGCAGTTCTTC | CASSLFGATDEQFF
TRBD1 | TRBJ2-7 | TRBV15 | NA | TGTGCCACCAGCAGGATACAGGGGTACGGCGAGCAGTACTTC | CATSRIQGYGEQYF
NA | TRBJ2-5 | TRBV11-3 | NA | TGTGCCAGCAGCCTCGACTCTGAGACCCAGTACTTC | CASSLDSETQYF
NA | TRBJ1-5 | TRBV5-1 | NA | TGCGCCAGCAGCTTGGTCGTCGGGGATCAGCCCCAGCATTTT | CASSLVVGDQPQHF
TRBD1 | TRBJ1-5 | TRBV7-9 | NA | TGTGCCAGCAGCTCGGACAGGGTTAATCAGCCCCAGCATTTT | CASSSDRVNQPQHF
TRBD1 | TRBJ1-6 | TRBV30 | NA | TGTGCCTGGAGTGTCCTCGAACAGGGGGCTTATAATTCACCCCTCCACTTT | CAWSVLEQGAYNSPLHF
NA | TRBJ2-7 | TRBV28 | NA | TGTGCCAGCAGTTTACAATACGAGCAGTACTTC | CASSLQYEQYF
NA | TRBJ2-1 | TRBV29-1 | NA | TGCAGCGTCGGGTCTAATCTGCCCTCCTACAATGAGCAGTTCTTC | CSVGSNLPSYNEQFF